This is a list of T cell receptor beta chains from one sample in a study of cytotoxic CD8 clonotypes in ibrutinib-treated CLL. Using immunoSEQ multiplex PCR, the repertoire was profiled, and TCRdb retains in-frame clones only, with some absent. This table has 50,000 to 60,000 clones, around four fifths appearing once. This sample comprised PBMCs, obtained after 24 months of ibrutinib treatment. The source is a human donor with chronic lymphocytic leukemia. Both conserved end residues are part of each CDR3. Fields, in order: CDR3 DNA, CDR3 protein, J gene, V gene, clone size, D gene, CDR3 length. The D gene is left open where the match is weak. Size is omitted from some rows. Given values are once, few, many or a class for expanded clones.

cdr3_nt: TGTGCCAGCAGTTTTCACGGGACAGGTGGTGAGCAGTACTTC
cdr3_aa: CASSFHGTGGEQYF
j_call: TRBJ2-7
v_call: TRBV6-5
clone_size: few
d_call: TRBD1
cdr3_length: 14

cdr3_nt: TGCAGCGTTGGTGTCAGGGGGGACTCCTACGAGCAGTACTTC
cdr3_aa: CSVGVRGDSYEQYF
j_call: TRBJ2-7
v_call: TRBV29-1
clone_size: NA
d_call: NA
cdr3_length: 14

cdr3_nt: TGTGCCAGCAGTGCTGAGGGGGGTCTTCCAGCAGATACGCAGTATTTT
cdr3_aa: CASSAEGGLPADTQYF
j_call: TRBJ2-3
v_call: TRBV6-1
clone_size: few
d_call: NA
cdr3_length: 16

cdr3_nt: TGTGCCAGCAGCCTATCTAGCGGGAGGTCGAATGAGCAGTTCTTC
cdr3_aa: CASSLSSGRSNEQFF
j_call: TRBJ2-1
v_call: TRBV6-5
clone_size: NA
d_call: TRBD2
cdr3_length: 15

cdr3_nt: TGTGCCAGCAGTCAACTCGGGACAGCTTATGGCTACACCTTC
cdr3_aa: CASSQLGTAYGYTF
j_call: TRBJ1-2
v_call: TRBV6-5
clone_size: NA
d_call: TRBD1
cdr3_length: 14

cdr3_nt: TGTGCCAGTAGTATAGATCGCAGGGGCACTGAAGCTTTCTTT
cdr3_aa: CASSIDRRGTEAFF
j_call: TRBJ1-1
v_call: TRBV19
clone_size: NA
d_call: NA
cdr3_length: 14

cdr3_nt: TGTGCCAGCAGCTCCGGACTAGCTGGTACCTCTCTAGATGAGCAGTACTTC
cdr3_aa: CASSSGLAGTSLDEQYF
j_call: TRBJ2-7
v_call: TRBV7-6
clone_size: NA
d_call: TRBD2
cdr3_length: 17

cdr3_nt: TGTGCCAGCAGTTTATGGGCCCTAGACACTGAAGCTTTCTTT
cdr3_aa: CASSLWALDTEAFF
j_call: TRBJ1-1
v_call: TRBV28
clone_size: once
d_call: NA
cdr3_length: 14

cdr3_nt: TGCGCCAGCAGCTTGGATTTGACAGGGGGCCTGCGGAAACTGTTTTTT
cdr3_aa: CASSLDLTGGLRKLFF
j_call: TRBJ1-4
v_call: TRBV5-1
clone_size: NA
d_call: TRBD1
cdr3_length: 16

cdr3_nt: TGTGCCAGCAGCGGCTCCGGGACAGGGGAGAACATTCAGTACTTC
cdr3_aa: CASSGSGTGENIQYF
j_call: TRBJ2-4
v_call: TRBV5-6
clone_size: few
d_call: TRBD1
cdr3_length: 15

cdr3_nt: TGTGCCAGCAGCGTCGGAACCGGGACTAGCGCGGGGTCCTACGAGCAGTACTTC
cdr3_aa: CASSVGTGTSAGSYEQYF
j_call: TRBJ2-7
v_call: TRBV9
clone_size: NA
d_call: TRBD2
cdr3_length: 18

cdr3_nt: TGTGCCAGCAGCTCGGAGGACGCGGGAGATACGCAGTATTTT
cdr3_aa: CASSSEDAGDTQYF
j_call: TRBJ2-3
v_call: TRBV7-7
clone_size: NA
d_call: NA
cdr3_length: 14

cdr3_nt: TGTGCCAGCTCAGGACAGGGCAATCAGCCCCAGCATTTT
cdr3_aa: CASSGQGNQPQHF
j_call: TRBJ1-5
v_call: TRBV18
clone_size: few
d_call: TRBD1
cdr3_length: 13

cdr3_nt: TGTGCCAGTAGTATCTCGACTAGCGGGAGGGAAAGCGAGCAGTACTTC
cdr3_aa: CASSISTSGRESEQYF
j_call: TRBJ2-7
v_call: TRBV19
clone_size: NA
d_call: TRBD2
cdr3_length: 16

cdr3_nt: TGTGCCAGCAGCCCTAAGAACAGGGTTTCCAATGAGCAGTTCTTC
cdr3_aa: CASSPKNRVSNEQFF
j_call: TRBJ2-1
v_call: TRBV7-9
clone_size: few
d_call: NA
cdr3_length: 15

cdr3_nt: TGTGCCAGCAGTTTCCAGAGCTCTGGAAACACCATATATTTT
cdr3_aa: CASSFQSSGNTIYF
j_call: TRBJ1-3
v_call: TRBV28
clone_size: NA
d_call: NA
cdr3_length: 14

cdr3_nt: TGTGCCAGCAGCTTTGGTGGCACAGATACGCAGTATTTT
cdr3_aa: CASSFGGTDTQYF
j_call: TRBJ2-3
v_call: TRBV5-4
clone_size: NA
d_call: NA
cdr3_length: 13

cdr3_nt: TGCGCCAGCAGCTTGGGGGGGCTAAGCAATCAGCCCCAGCATTTT
cdr3_aa: CASSLGGLSNQPQHF
j_call: TRBJ1-5
v_call: TRBV5-1
clone_size: NA
d_call: NA
cdr3_length: 15

cdr3_nt: TGTGCCAGCTCGGACTCTTTCTATGGCTACACCTTC
cdr3_aa: CASSDSFYGYTF
j_call: TRBJ1-2
v_call: TRBV6-4
clone_size: NA
d_call: NA
cdr3_length: 12

cdr3_nt: TGTGCCATCAGGGGAGGGCAGGCTGGTCAGCCCCAGCATTTT
cdr3_aa: CAIRGGQAGQPQHF
j_call: TRBJ1-5
v_call: TRBV10-3
clone_size: NA
d_call: NA
cdr3_length: 14

cdr3_nt: TGCGCCAGCAGCCCGGGGACCCGGAGCTCCTACAATGAGCAGTTCTTC
cdr3_aa: CASSPGTRSSYNEQFF
j_call: TRBJ2-1
v_call: TRBV5-1
clone_size: NA
d_call: NA
cdr3_length: 16

cdr3_nt: TGTGCCAGCAGTTCAGACCGCCCTATACGTACCTACGAGCAGTACTTC
cdr3_aa: CASSSDRPIRTYEQYF
j_call: TRBJ2-7
v_call: TRBV5-6
clone_size: NA
d_call: NA
cdr3_length: 16

cdr3_nt: TGTGCCAGCAGCCAAGTGGTGGGGCACGAGCAGTACTTC
cdr3_aa: CASSQVVGHEQYF
j_call: TRBJ2-7
v_call: TRBV14
clone_size: NA
d_call: NA
cdr3_length: 13

cdr3_nt: TGTGCCAGCAGCCCGGGCAGGTTCTCCTACGAGCAGTACTTC
cdr3_aa: CASSPGRFSYEQYF
j_call: TRBJ2-7
v_call: TRBV7-9
clone_size: few
d_call: NA
cdr3_length: 14

cdr3_nt: TGTGCCAGCAGCCTCGGACTAGCGGGAGTCGTTGAGCAGTTCTTC
cdr3_aa: CASSLGLAGVVEQFF
j_call: TRBJ2-1
v_call: TRBV14
clone_size: few
d_call: TRBD2
cdr3_length: 15

cdr3_nt: TGTGCCAGCAGCTTGGGTGGGCAGGGCACCGGGGAGCTGTTTTTT
cdr3_aa: CASSLGGQGTGELFF
j_call: TRBJ2-2
v_call: TRBV5-4
clone_size: NA
d_call: NA
cdr3_length: 15

cdr3_nt: TGTGCCAGCAGCCGATTGCTAGTCGGCCACCAAGAGACCCAGTACTTC
cdr3_aa: CASSRLLVGHQETQYF
j_call: TRBJ2-5
v_call: TRBV4-2
clone_size: NA
d_call: NA
cdr3_length: 16

cdr3_nt: TGTGCCAGCAGCTTGGTTCCGGGGTCCTACGAGCAGTACTTC
cdr3_aa: CASSLVPGSYEQYF
j_call: TRBJ2-7
v_call: TRBV5-4
clone_size: NA
d_call: NA
cdr3_length: 14

cdr3_nt: TGTGCCAGCAGCTTAAGACTAGCGGGAGTATCGTACGAGCAGTACTTC
cdr3_aa: CASSLRLAGVSYEQYF
j_call: TRBJ2-7
v_call: TRBV5-4
clone_size: few
d_call: TRBD2
cdr3_length: 16